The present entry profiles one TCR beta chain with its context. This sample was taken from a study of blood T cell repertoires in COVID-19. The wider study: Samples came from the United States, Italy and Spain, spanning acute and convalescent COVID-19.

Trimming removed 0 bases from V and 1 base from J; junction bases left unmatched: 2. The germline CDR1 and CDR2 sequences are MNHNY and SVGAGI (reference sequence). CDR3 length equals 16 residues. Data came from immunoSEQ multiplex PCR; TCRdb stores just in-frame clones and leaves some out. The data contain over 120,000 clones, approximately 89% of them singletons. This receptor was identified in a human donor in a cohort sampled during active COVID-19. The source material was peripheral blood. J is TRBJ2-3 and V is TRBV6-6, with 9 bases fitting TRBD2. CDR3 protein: CASSYSGGGGTDTQYF. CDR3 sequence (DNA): TGTGCCAGCAGTTACTCTGGCGGGGGGGGCACAGATACGCAGTATTTT.